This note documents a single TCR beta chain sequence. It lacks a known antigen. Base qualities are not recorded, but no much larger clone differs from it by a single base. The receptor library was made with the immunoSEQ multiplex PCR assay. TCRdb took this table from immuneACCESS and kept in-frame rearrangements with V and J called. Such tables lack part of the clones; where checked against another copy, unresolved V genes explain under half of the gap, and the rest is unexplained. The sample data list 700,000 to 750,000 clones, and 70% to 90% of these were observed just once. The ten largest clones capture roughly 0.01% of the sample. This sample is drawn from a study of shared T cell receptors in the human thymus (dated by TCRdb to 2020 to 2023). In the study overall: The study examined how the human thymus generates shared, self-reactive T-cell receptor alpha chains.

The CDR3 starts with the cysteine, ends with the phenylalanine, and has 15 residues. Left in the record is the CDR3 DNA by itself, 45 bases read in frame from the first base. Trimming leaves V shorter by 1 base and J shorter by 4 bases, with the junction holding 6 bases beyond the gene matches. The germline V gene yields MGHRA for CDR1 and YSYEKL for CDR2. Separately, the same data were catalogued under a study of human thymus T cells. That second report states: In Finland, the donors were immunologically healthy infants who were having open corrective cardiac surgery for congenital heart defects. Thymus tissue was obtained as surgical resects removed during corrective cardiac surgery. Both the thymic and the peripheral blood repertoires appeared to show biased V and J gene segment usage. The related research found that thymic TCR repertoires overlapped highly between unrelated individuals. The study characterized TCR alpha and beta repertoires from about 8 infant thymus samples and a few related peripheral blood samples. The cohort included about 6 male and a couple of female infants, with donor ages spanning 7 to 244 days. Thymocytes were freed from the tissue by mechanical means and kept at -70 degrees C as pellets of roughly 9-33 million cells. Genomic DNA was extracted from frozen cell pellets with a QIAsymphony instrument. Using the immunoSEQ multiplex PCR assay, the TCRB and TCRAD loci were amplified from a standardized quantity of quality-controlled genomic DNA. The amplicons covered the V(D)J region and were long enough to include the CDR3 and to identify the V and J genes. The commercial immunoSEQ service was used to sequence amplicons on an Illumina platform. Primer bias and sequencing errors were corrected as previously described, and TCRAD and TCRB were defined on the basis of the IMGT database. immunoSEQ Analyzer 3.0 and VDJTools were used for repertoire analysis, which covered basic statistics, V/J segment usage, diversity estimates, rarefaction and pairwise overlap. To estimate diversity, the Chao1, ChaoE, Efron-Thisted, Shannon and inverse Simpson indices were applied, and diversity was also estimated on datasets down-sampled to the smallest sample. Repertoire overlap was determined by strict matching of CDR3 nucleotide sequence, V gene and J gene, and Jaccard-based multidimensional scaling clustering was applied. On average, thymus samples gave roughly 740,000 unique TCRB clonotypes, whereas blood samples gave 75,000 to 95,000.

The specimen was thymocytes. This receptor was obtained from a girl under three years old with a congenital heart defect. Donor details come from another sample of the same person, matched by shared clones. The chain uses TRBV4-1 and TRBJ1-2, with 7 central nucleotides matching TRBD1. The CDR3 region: CASSQGTGFPYGYTF. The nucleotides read TGCGCCAGCAGCCAAGGGACAGGTTTTCCCTATGGCTACACCTTC.